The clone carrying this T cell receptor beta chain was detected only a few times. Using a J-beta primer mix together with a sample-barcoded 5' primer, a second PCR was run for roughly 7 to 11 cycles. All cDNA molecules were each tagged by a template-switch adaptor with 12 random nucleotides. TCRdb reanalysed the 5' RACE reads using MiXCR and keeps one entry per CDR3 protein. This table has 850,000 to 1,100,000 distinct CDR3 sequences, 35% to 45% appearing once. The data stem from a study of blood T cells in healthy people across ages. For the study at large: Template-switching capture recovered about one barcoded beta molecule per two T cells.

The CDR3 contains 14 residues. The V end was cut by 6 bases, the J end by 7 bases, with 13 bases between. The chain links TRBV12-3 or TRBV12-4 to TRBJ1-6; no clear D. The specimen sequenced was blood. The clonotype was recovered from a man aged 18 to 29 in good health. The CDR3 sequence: CASSPDGPNSPLHF. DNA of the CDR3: TGTGCCAGCAGCCCGGACGGACCAAATTCACCCCTCCACTTT.